A selection of T cell receptor beta chains follows, all from one sample in a study of response to subunit inactivated influenza vaccine. TCRdb re-derived calls from the RT-PCR reads in MiXCR, one entry per CDR3 protein. This table holds 150,000 to 200,000 distinct CDR3 sequences, 10% to 15% found once. These same records also appear under a second study, on T cells expressing NK-cell markers.

This material consisted of CD8+ T cells sorted from PBMCs, taken 11 to 12 days after vaccination. The origin of the receptors is a man aged 50-60 years who received an inactivated influenza vaccine. Each CDR3 is given with its conserved first and last residue. The D gene is left open where the match is weak. Size is stated for part of the rows, as once, few or many counts, or as a class when the clone is expanded.

j_gene: TRBJ1-3; abundance: few; v_gene: TRBV24-1; d_gene: -; CDR3aa: CATSAPLAGSPGNTIYF; CDR3nt: TGTGCCACCAGTGCCCCTCTTGCAGGCAGTCCTGGAAACACCATATATTTT
j_gene: TRBJ2-1; abundance: few; v_gene: TRBV5-1; d_gene: -; CDR3aa: CASSLDDPYYNEQFF; CDR3nt: TGCGCCAGCAGCTTGGACGACCCCTATTACAATGAGCAGTTCTTC
j_gene: TRBJ2-4; abundance: -; v_gene: TRBV12-3/TRBV12-4; d_gene: TRBD1; CDR3aa: CASSLGGSGGVENIQYF; CDR3nt: TGTGCCAGCAGTTTGGGCGGATCAGGGGGAGTAGAAAACATTCAGTACTTC
j_gene: TRBJ2-1; abundance: many; v_gene: TRBV9; d_gene: TRBD2; CDR3aa: CASSLELAGGFSEQFF; CDR3nt: TGTGCCAGCAGCTTGGAACTAGCGGGAGGGTTTAGTGAGCAGTTCTTC
j_gene: TRBJ1-1; abundance: many; v_gene: TRBV6-5; d_gene: -; CDR3aa: CASSYDTGDLNTEAFF; CDR3nt: TGTGCCAGCAGTTACGACACGGGAGACCTGAACACTGAAGCTTTCTTT
j_gene: TRBJ2-7; abundance: -; v_gene: TRBV7-7; d_gene: -; CDR3aa: CASSPSPYGHEQYF; CDR3nt: TGTGCTAGCAGCCCCTCCCCGTACGGCCACGAGCAGTACTTC
j_gene: TRBJ2-7; abundance: -; v_gene: TRBV2; d_gene: TRBD2; CDR3aa: CASSEIIGAGGTYEQYF; CDR3nt: TGTGCCAGCAGTGAAATAATCGGGGCGGGAGGTACCTACGAGCAGTACTTC
j_gene: TRBJ2-3; abundance: few; v_gene: TRBV10-1; d_gene: TRBD1; CDR3aa: CARTGDGTDTQYF; CDR3nt: TGCGCCAGGACAGGGGATGGCACAGATACGCAGTATTTT
j_gene: TRBJ2-7; abundance: few; v_gene: TRBV4-1; d_gene: -; CDR3aa: CASSQIAGTSDEQYF; CDR3nt: TGCGCCAGCAGCCAAATTGCCGGGACTTCGGACGAGCAGTACTTC
j_gene: TRBJ1-2; abundance: few; v_gene: TRBV28; d_gene: -; CDR3aa: CASSSFTGTTNYGYTF; CDR3nt: TGTGCCAGCAGTTCCTTCACCGGCACGACGAACTATGGCTACACCTTC
j_gene: TRBJ2-7; abundance: -; v_gene: TRBV15; d_gene: TRBD2; CDR3aa: CATSREIILAGPYEQYF; CDR3nt: TGTGCCACCAGCAGAGAAATCATCCTAGCGGGTCCCTACGAGCAGTACTTC
j_gene: TRBJ2-3; abundance: few; v_gene: TRBV29-1; d_gene: TRBD2; CDR3aa: CSVIWGISGSHTDTQYF; CDR3nt: TGCAGCGTCATATGGGGTATTAGCGGGAGCCACACAGATACGCAGTATTTT
j_gene: TRBJ2-1; abundance: few; v_gene: TRBV12-5; d_gene: -; CDR3aa: CASGYSSYNEQFF; CDR3nt: TGTGCTAGTGGTTATAGCTCCTACAATGAGCAGTTCTTC
j_gene: TRBJ2-1; abundance: many; v_gene: TRBV20-1; d_gene: TRBD1; CDR3aa: CSAGPGTGVYSHYNEQFF; CDR3nt: TGCAGTGCTGGGCCCGGGACAGGGGTATATTCCCACTACAATGAGCAGTTCTTC
j_gene: TRBJ1-2; abundance: -; v_gene: TRBV28; d_gene: -; CDR3aa: CASSLVGDLYGYTF; CDR3nt: TGTGCCAGCAGTTTAGTGGGGGATCTCTATGGCTACACCTTC
j_gene: TRBJ1-2; abundance: -; v_gene: TRBV29-1; d_gene: TRBD1; CDR3aa: CSGRDSQNYGYTF; CDR3nt: TGCAGCGGAAGGGACAGCCAGAACTATGGCTACACCTTC
j_gene: TRBJ2-1; abundance: few; v_gene: TRBV4-1; d_gene: -; CDR3aa: CASSQVTGTAYNEQFF; CDR3nt: TGCGCCAGCAGCCAAGTCACCGGGACTGCCTACAATGAGCAGTTCTTC
j_gene: TRBJ1-1; abundance: few; v_gene: TRBV20-1; d_gene: TRBD1; CDR3aa: CSARGPRQGAGTEAFF; CDR3nt: TGCAGTGCTAGAGGACCTAGGCAGGGGGCGGGCACTGAAGCTTTCTTT
j_gene: TRBJ2-5; abundance: -; v_gene: TRBV24-1; d_gene: -; CDR3aa: CATSDYTGLETKYF; CDR3nt: TGTGCCACCAGTGACTATACAGGGTTAGAGACCAAGTACTTC
j_gene: TRBJ2-3; abundance: few; v_gene: TRBV20-1; d_gene: TRBD2; CDR3aa: CSARLSGTSTDTQYF; CDR3nt: TGCAGTGCTAGGCTTAGCGGGACTAGCACAGATACGCAGTATTTT
j_gene: TRBJ1-1; abundance: once; v_gene: TRBV9; d_gene: -; CDR3aa: CASSVSGAGNTEAFF; CDR3nt: TGTGCCAGCAGCGTATCAGGGGCAGGGAACACTGAAGCTTTCTTT
j_gene: TRBJ1-4; abundance: -; v_gene: TRBV12-3/TRBV12-4; d_gene: -; CDR3aa: CASSSTPGRPGTNEKLFF; CDR3nt: TGTGCCAGCAGTTCGACCCCGGGCAGGCCGGGAACTAATGAAAAACTGTTTTTT
j_gene: TRBJ2-1; abundance: -; v_gene: TRBV4-3; d_gene: TRBD2; CDR3aa: CASSQDRLAGVYNEQFF; CDR3nt: TGCGCCAGCAGCCAAGACCGCCTAGCGGGGGTGTACAATGAGCAGTTCTTC
j_gene: TRBJ1-1; abundance: few; v_gene: TRBV6-5; d_gene: -; CDR3aa: CASSYVSGHTEAFF; CDR3nt: TGTGCCAGCAGTTACGTTTCAGGCCACACTGAAGCTTTCTTT
j_gene: TRBJ2-7; abundance: -; v_gene: TRBV19; d_gene: -; CDR3aa: CASSIDGRTVPYEQYF; CDR3nt: TGTGCCAGTAGTATAGATGGGCGGACGGTCCCCTACGAGCAGTACTTC
j_gene: TRBJ1-5; abundance: -; v_gene: TRBV6-2/TRBV6-3; d_gene: -; CDR3aa: CASSPDSLNQPQHF; CDR3nt: TGTGCCAGCAGTCCGGACAGTCTCAATCAGCCCCAGCATTTT
j_gene: TRBJ1-2; abundance: few; v_gene: TRBV12-3/TRBV12-4; d_gene: -; CDR3aa: CASSWAGHPRGYTF; CDR3nt: TGTGCCAGCAGTTGGGCCGGGCACCCCCGTGGCTACACCTTC
j_gene: TRBJ2-1; abundance: many; v_gene: TRBV7-9; d_gene: -; CDR3aa: CASNLNEQFF; CDR3nt: TGTGCCAGCAATTTGAATGAGCAGTTCTTC
j_gene: TRBJ2-7; abundance: few; v_gene: TRBV4-3; d_gene: -; CDR3aa: CASSHWTGQLNEQYF; CDR3nt: TGCGCCAGCAGCCATTGGACCGGACAGCTCAACGAGCAGTACTTC
j_gene: TRBJ2-7; abundance: -; v_gene: TRBV7-2; d_gene: -; CDR3aa: CASSSPGAYEQYF; CDR3nt: TGTGCCAGCAGCTCGCCCGGGGCCTACGAGCAGTACTTC
j_gene: TRBJ2-7; abundance: many; v_gene: TRBV6-5; d_gene: -; CDR3aa: CASSYSGGPRTYEQYF; CDR3nt: TGTGCCAGCAGTTACTCGGGGGGTCCCCGTACCTACGAGCAGTACTTC
j_gene: TRBJ1-1; abundance: -; v_gene: TRBV4-3; d_gene: -; CDR3aa: CASSQGSRVDTEAFF; CDR3nt: TGCGCCAGCAGCCAAGGATCACGGGTTGACACTGAAGCTTTCTTT
j_gene: TRBJ2-3; abundance: few; v_gene: TRBV12-3/TRBV12-4; d_gene: -; CDR3aa: CASSPTPGVDTQYF; CDR3nt: TGTGCCAGCAGTCCTACCCCGGGGGTAGATACGCAGTATTTT
j_gene: TRBJ2-7; abundance: -; v_gene: TRBV4-3; d_gene: TRBD2; CDR3aa: CASSQGFRLASNEQYF; CDR3nt: TGCGCCAGCAGCCAAGGGTTCAGACTAGCGTCTAACGAGCAGTACTTC
j_gene: TRBJ2-7; abundance: -; v_gene: TRBV20-1; d_gene: TRBD2; CDR3aa: CSARPRLAGAPHEQYF; CDR3nt: TGCAGTGCTAGACCCCGACTAGCGGGTGCCCCCCACGAGCAGTACTTC
j_gene: TRBJ2-2; abundance: many; v_gene: TRBV7-8; d_gene: -; CDR3aa: CASSFTSAGELFF; CDR3nt: TGTGCCAGCAGCTTTACCTCCGCCGGGGAGCTGTTTTTT
j_gene: TRBJ2-7; abundance: few; v_gene: TRBV5-5; d_gene: -; CDR3aa: CASSYVGIKAEQYF; CDR3nt: TGTGCCAGCAGCTACGTGGGAATTAAGGCCGAGCAGTACTTC
j_gene: TRBJ2-7; abundance: few; v_gene: TRBV4-1; d_gene: -; CDR3aa: CASSQRTATYEQYF; CDR3nt: TGCGCCAGCAGCCAACGTACAGCGACCTACGAGCAGTACTTC
j_gene: TRBJ2-7; abundance: few; v_gene: TRBV4-1; d_gene: TRBD1; CDR3aa: CASRPLTGESGEQYF; CDR3nt: TGCGCCAGCAGACCCCTGACAGGGGAGAGCGGCGAGCAGTACTTC
j_gene: TRBJ2-7; abundance: -; v_gene: TRBV2; d_gene: -; CDR3aa: CASRPGFSSYEQYF; CDR3nt: TGTGCCAGCAGACCGGGTTTTAGCTCCTACGAGCAGTACTTC
j_gene: TRBJ1-2; abundance: -; v_gene: TRBV29-1; d_gene: -; CDR3aa: CSVPRIKGYGYTF; CDR3nt: TGCAGCGTCCCCAGGATAAAGGGCTATGGCTACACCTTC
j_gene: TRBJ2-7; abundance: few; v_gene: TRBV3-1; d_gene: TRBD2; CDR3aa: CASSQDSGRAFEQYF; CDR3nt: TGTGCCAGCAGCCAAGATAGCGGGAGGGCCTTCGAGCAGTACTTC
j_gene: TRBJ2-7; abundance: -; v_gene: TRBV7-9; d_gene: TRBD2; CDR3aa: CASSPPGLAGYEQYF; CDR3nt: TGTGCCAGCAGCCCTCCGGGACTAGCGGGCTACGAGCAGTACTTC
j_gene: TRBJ1-4; abundance: few; v_gene: TRBV6-5; d_gene: -; CDR3aa: CASSYSGRETPLNEKLFF; CDR3nt: TGTGCCAGCAGTTACTCTGGCAGGGAAACCCCTCTGAATGAAAAACTGTTTTTT
j_gene: TRBJ2-1; abundance: -; v_gene: TRBV20-1; d_gene: -; CDR3aa: CSARVGTHNEQFF; CDR3nt: TGCAGTGCTAGGGTCGGGACCCACAATGAGCAGTTCTTC
j_gene: TRBJ2-7; abundance: few; v_gene: TRBV27; d_gene: -; CDR3aa: CASGAGAVNEQYF; CDR3nt: TGTGCCAGCGGGGCGGGGGCTGTGAACGAGCAGTACTTC
j_gene: TRBJ2-7; abundance: few; v_gene: TRBV2; d_gene: TRBD1; CDR3aa: CASSDSRRGRGKYEQYF; CDR3nt: TGTGCCAGCAGTGACTCACGAAGGGGCAGGGGGAAGTACGAGCAGTACTTC
j_gene: TRBJ2-3; abundance: -; v_gene: TRBV7-2; d_gene: TRBD2; CDR3aa: CASSLPGLASLADTQYF; CDR3nt: TGTGCCAGCAGCTTACCGGGACTAGCTTCGCTGGCAGATACGCAGTATTTT
j_gene: TRBJ2-7; abundance: -; v_gene: TRBV29-1; d_gene: -; CDR3aa: CSVILPLFYEQYF; CDR3nt: TGCAGCGTTATCCTACCCTTATTCTACGAGCAGTACTTC
j_gene: TRBJ2-7; abundance: many; v_gene: TRBV7-6; d_gene: -; CDR3aa: CASSLNDYEQYF; CDR3nt: TGTGCCAGCAGCTTAAACGATTACGAGCAGTACTTC
j_gene: TRBJ2-3; abundance: many; v_gene: TRBV15; d_gene: -; CDR3aa: CATSSTGQVLTDTQYF; CDR3nt: TGTGCCACCAGCTCCACGGGGCAGGTACTCACAGATACGCAGTATTTT
j_gene: TRBJ2-4; abundance: few; v_gene: TRBV5-6; d_gene: -; CDR3aa: CASSLAGGQRRLDIQYF; CDR3nt: TGTGCCAGCAGCTTGGCCGGTGGACAGAGGCGTCTTGACATTCAGTACTTC
j_gene: TRBJ1-5; abundance: -; v_gene: TRBV27; d_gene: -; CDR3aa: CASRPGTRFNQPQHF; CDR3nt: TGTGCCAGCAGACCCGGGACAAGATTCAATCAGCCCCAGCATTTT
j_gene: TRBJ1-1; abundance: few; v_gene: TRBV7-9; d_gene: -; CDR3aa: CASSLATPRGAFF; CDR3nt: TGTGCCAGCAGCTTAGCCACTCCCCGGGGAGCTTTCTTT
j_gene: TRBJ2-5; abundance: few; v_gene: TRBV12-3/TRBV12-4; d_gene: -; CDR3aa: CAREDGEETQYF; CDR3nt: TGTGCCAGAGAGGACGGAGAAGAGACCCAGTACTTC
j_gene: TRBJ1-2; abundance: -; v_gene: TRBV10-3; d_gene: TRBD1; CDR3aa: CAIRGTENYGYTF; CDR3nt: TGTGCCATCAGAGGGACAGAAAACTATGGCTACACCTTC